This T cell receptor beta chain was observed in a study of blood T cell repertoires in COVID-19. Trimming left V 2 bases short and J 1 base short, with 7 bases between. Germline CDR1 reads SGHDT; CDR2 reads YYEEEE. This CDR3 contains 14 residues. Generated by immunoSEQ multiplex PCR, the TCRdb table keeps only in-frame clones and is missing some. The data show over 150,000 clones, about 86% seen once. Sequenced: PBMCs or T cells enriched from blood (not recorded which). The chain has TRBV5-6 and TRBJ1-5, with a tentative D call TRBD1 (6 bases). This TCR derives from a man aged 45-65 years who had recovered from COVID-19. CDR3 protein: CASSFGQSNQPQHF. For the CDR3, the DNA is TGTGCCAGCAGCTTCGGACAGAGCAATCAGCCCCAGCATTTT.